The clone carrying this T cell receptor (beta chain) has only a few counts. As yet, its antigen is unknown. This specimen belongs to a study of T cell repertoires in cytomegalovirus infection. There are 13 residues in the CDR3. Trimming cost V 8 bases and J 6 bases, with 17 bases left between them. Germline V gene lookup returns CDR1 SQVTM and CDR2 ANQGSEA. One entry per CDR3 protein, called by TCRdb with MiXCR from the reads. The table lists fewer than 1,000,000 distinct CDR3 sequences, 25% to 40% of them singletons. The sequencing here drew on cultured CD8+ T cells from PBMCs, taken from culture after CMV antigen stimulation. The source of this sequence is a human donor in good health (CMV status not recorded). Some clones in this sample may be carry-over from other donors' samples. The chain couples TRBV29-1 to TRBJ2-1, with D possibly matching TRBD2 (6 bases). The CDR3 here is CSLAGGKVNEQFF. The CDR3 DNA follows: TGCAGCCTTGCTGGCGGGAAGGTCAATGAGCAGTTCTTC.